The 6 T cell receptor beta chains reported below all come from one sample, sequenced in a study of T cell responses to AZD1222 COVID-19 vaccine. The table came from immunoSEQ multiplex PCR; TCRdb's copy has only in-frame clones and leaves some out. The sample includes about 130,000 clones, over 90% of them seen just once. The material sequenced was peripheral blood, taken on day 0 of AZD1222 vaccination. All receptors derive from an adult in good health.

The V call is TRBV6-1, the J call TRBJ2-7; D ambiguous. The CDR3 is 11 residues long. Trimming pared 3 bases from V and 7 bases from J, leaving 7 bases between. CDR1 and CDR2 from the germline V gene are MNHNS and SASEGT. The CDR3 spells CASSESGEQYF. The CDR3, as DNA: TGTGCCAGCAGTGAGTCCGGGGAGCAGTACTTC.

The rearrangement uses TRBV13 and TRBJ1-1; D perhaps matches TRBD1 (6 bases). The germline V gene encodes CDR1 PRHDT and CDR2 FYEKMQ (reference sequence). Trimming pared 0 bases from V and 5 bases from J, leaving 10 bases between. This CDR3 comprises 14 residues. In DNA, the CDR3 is TGTGCCAGCAGCTTAGGTGTAGGGGGAACTGAAGCTTTCTTT. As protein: CASSLGVGGTEAFF.

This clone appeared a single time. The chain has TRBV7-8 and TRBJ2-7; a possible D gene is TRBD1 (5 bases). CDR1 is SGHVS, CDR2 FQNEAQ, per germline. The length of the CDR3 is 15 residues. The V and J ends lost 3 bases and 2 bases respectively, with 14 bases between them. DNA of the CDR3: TGTGCCAGCAGCTTGGTCCGACAGAGAACCTACGAGCAGTACTTC. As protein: CASSLVRQRTYEQYF.

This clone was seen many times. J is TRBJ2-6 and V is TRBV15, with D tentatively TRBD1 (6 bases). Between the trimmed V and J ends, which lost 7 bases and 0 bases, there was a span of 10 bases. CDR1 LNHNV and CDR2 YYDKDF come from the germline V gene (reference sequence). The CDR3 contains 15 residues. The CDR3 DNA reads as TGTGCCACCACCGGACAGTCCTCTGGGGCCAACGTCCTGACTTTC. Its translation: CATTGQSSGANVLTF. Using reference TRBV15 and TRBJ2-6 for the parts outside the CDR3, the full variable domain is DAMVIQNPRYQVTQFGKPVTLSCSQTLNHNVMYWYQQKSSQAPKLLFHYYDKDFNNEADTPDNFQSRRPNTSFCFLDIRSPGLGDTAMYLCATTGQSSGANVLTFGAGSRLTVL.

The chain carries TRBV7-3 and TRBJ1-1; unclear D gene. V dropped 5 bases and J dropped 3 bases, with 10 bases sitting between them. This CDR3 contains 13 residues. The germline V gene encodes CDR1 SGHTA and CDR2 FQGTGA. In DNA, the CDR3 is TGTGCCAGCAGCCTGGGAGAGGACACTGAAGCTTTCTTT. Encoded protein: CASSLGEDTEAFF.

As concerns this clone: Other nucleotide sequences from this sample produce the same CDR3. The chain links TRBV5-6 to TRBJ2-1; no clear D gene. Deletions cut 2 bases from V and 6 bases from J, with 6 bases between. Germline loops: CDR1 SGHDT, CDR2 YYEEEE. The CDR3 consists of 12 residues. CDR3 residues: CASSFGSNEQFF. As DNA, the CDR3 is TGTGCCAGCAGCTTCGGGTCCAATGAGCAGTTCTTC.